This TCR beta chain was found in a study of blood T cells in healthy people across ages. Study-level information: Template switching caught about one barcoded beta molecule for each two T cells.

A minimum of 6 micrograms of total RNA was extracted per sample. This clonotype was detected only a few times. Germline loops: CDR1 SGHTA, CDR2 FQGNSA. The CDR3 has 16 amino acids. The V gene end was trimmed by 0 bases and the J gene end by 7 bases; junction bases not matched to a gene: 8. Using a J-beta primer mix together with a sample-barcoded 5' primer, a second PCR was run for about 6 to 12 cycles. Each cDNA molecule carried a tag from a template-switch adaptor that contained 12 random nucleotides. TCRdb re-analysed the 5' RACE reads in MiXCR, keeping a single row per CDR3 protein. Here the sample spans hundreds of thousands of distinct CDR3 sequences, about 55% being singletons.

This TCR was recovered from a man aged 60-69 years in good health. The chain links TRBV7-2 to TRBJ2-1; TRBD2 matches 8 bases. The sample comprised blood. The chain's CDR3 is CASSLAVGGTRNEQFF. As DNA, the CDR3 is TGTGCCAGCAGCTTAGCGGTTGGGGGGACTAGGAATGAGCAGTTCTTC.